This T cell receptor (beta chain) emerged from a study of blood T cell repertoires in COVID-19. Profiling relied on immunoSEQ multiplex PCR, and the TCRdb table lists in-frame clones only, not all of them. Among 200,000 to 250,000 clones listed, under 90% were seen once. This clone was seen only once. The CDR3 consists of 14 residues. V lost 5 bases to trimming and J lost 2 bases; unmatched junction nucleotides: 4. Looked up from germline, CDR1 is SGHTA and CDR2 is FQGNSA. The genes are TRBV7-2 and TRBJ2-3; 7 nucleotides agree with TRBD1. This sequence was found in an older woman who had recovered from COVID-19. Sequenced input: PBMCs or T cells enriched from blood (not recorded which). CDR3: CASSQGQTTDTQYF. Written as DNA, the CDR3 is TGTGCCAGCAGCCAGGGACAGACCACAGATACGCAGTATTTT.